Below are 28 T cell receptor beta chains sequenced from a single sample in a study of T-cell memory formation after mild COVID-19 (dated by TCRdb to 2020 to 2022). Library preparation used 5' RACE. TCRdb lists the instrument as Illumina NovaSeq 6000. The public reads were quality trimmed at Q25 with fastp and then assembled into clones with MiXCR by TCRdb, keeping productive beta chains. Each CDR3 protein gets just one entry, which takes the most common genes and DNA from the rows behind it. The sample yields approximately 390,000 distinct CDR3 sequences; about 16% were counted once. The ten largest clonotypes hold 20% to 25% of the sample. The sample taken for sequencing was PBMCs or a T cell subset sorted from them (not recorded which). The receptors originated from a man between 18 and 35 years old who had mild COVID-19 (a few samples of this study predate the infection). The sample titles of this study are shuffled in the database, so cell type and time point are left out; the donor was told from shared clones.

The chain has TRBV4-3 and TRBJ2-1; D is perhaps TRBD1 (5 bases). Trimming shortened V by 0 bases and J by 3 bases, and 18 bases separated the two germline ends. Germline lookup yields CDR1 LGHNA and CDR2 YSLEER. The CDR3 totals 18 residues. CDR3 sequence: CASSQDRSAGWDYNEQFF. Written as DNA, the CDR3 is TGCGCCAGCAGCCAAGATCGCTCGGCAGGGTGGGACTACAATGAGCAGTTCTTC.

The chain recombines TRBV6-6 with TRBJ1-3, with D hard to call. This CDR3 is built from 17 residues. The V end lost 6 bases, the J end lost 0 bases, and 18 bases lay between the germline ends. The germline gives CDR1 MNHNY, CDR2 SVGAGI (reference sequence). The CDR3 loop is CASRSGGPSSSGNTIYF. In nucleotides, the CDR3 is TGTGCCAGCAGATCCGGTGGGCCCTCGAGCTCTGGAAACACCATATATTTT.

This clonotype was detected only a few times. V is TRBV20-1 and J is TRBJ2-3, with D tentatively TRBD1 (6 bases). The germline V gene encodes CDR1 DFQATT and CDR2 SNEGSKA (reference sequence). The ends were cut back, 5 bases at V and 1 base at J, with 13 bases in the middle. This CDR3 has 14 amino acids. This CDR3 is CSALRGAGTDTQYF. In DNA form, the CDR3 reads TGCAGTGCTCTCAGGGGCGCGGGCACAGATACGCAGTATTTT.

This clonotype was detected ten times or more. V is TRBV5-1 and J is TRBJ1-5, with D unclear. The CDR3 has 17 residues. V lost 2 bases, J lost 0 bases, and 15 bases lay in between. Germline assignment: CDR1 SGHRS and CDR2 YFSETQ. The CDR3 bases are TGCGCCAGCAGCTTAGAGCCGGCAGGATTTAGCAATCAGCCCCAGCATTTT. It codes for CASSLEPAGFSNQPQHF.

This clonotype was seen more than once but under ten times. V is TRBV11-2 and J is TRBJ2-5; 8 bases are a match to TRBD1. CDR1 is SGHAT, CDR2 FQNNGV, per germline. The CDR3 is 15 amino acids. The J segment lost 3 bases and the V segment lost 1 base, leaving 4 bases of the junction unmatched. The CDR3 DNA reads TGTGCCAGCAGCTTAGGGCAGGGGGCTAAAGAGACCCAGTACTTC. Protein product: CASSLGQGAKETQYF.

V is TRBV12-3 or TRBV12-4 and J is TRBJ2-7; the D is unclear. V lost 3 bases, J lost 1 base, and 10 bases lay in between. This CDR3 contains 14 residues. The CDR3, as DNA: TGTGCCAGCAGTTTCGTGGGGAAGTCCTACGAGCAGTACTTC. It encodes CASSFVGKSYEQYF.

Ten or more counts support this clonotype. The chain combines TRBV12-3 or TRBV12-4 with TRBJ2-3, with unresolved D. The CDR3 consists of 11 residues. Between the trimmed V and J ends, which lost 6 bases and 2 bases, there was a span of 3 bases. CDR3 residues: CASRITDTQYF. The CDR3 DNA reads TGTGCCAGCAGGATCACAGATACGCAGTATTTT.

A few counts support this clonotype. V usage is TRBV4-1 and J usage is TRBJ2-1; 7 bases match TRBD2. The CDR3 consists of 17 residues. Per the germline V gene, CDR1 is MGHRA and CDR2 is YSYEKL. Germline trimming cut 3 bases from V and 3 bases from J; bases unmatched to any gene: 11. The CDR3: CASSQPHSGWHYNEQFF. The CDR3 bases are TGCGCCAGCAGCCAGCCTCATAGCGGGTGGCACTACAATGAGCAGTTCTTC.

At least ten counts were recorded for this clonotype. The V and J genes are TRBV7-2 and TRBJ1-5; D is ambiguous. The CDR3 totals 15 residues. The V end was cut by 2 bases, the J end by 4 bases, with 12 bases between. CDR1 and CDR2 (germline): SGHTA, FQGNSA. CDR3 region: CASSLFAVPNQPQHF. CDR3 coding DNA: TGTGCCAGCAGCTTATTCGCAGTACCTAATCAGCCCCAGCATTTT.

The chain uses TRBV12-3 or TRBV12-4 and TRBJ2-5; 11 bases line up with TRBD2. V lost 5 bases to trimming and J lost 0 bases; unmatched junction nucleotides: 5. The CDR3 is 16 residues long. Here the CDR3 reads CASSLTSGGYQETQYF. The DNA for the CDR3 is TGTGCCAGCAGTCTAACTAGCGGGGGATACCAAGAGACCCAGTACTTC.

This clonotype was observed once. This chain uses TRBV5-8 with TRBJ1-2; 9 bases map to TRBD1. This CDR3 comprises 14 residues. Germline V gene lookup returns CDR1 SGHTS and CDR2 YDEGEE. V was pared by 3 bases and J by 6 bases, with 6 bases of the junction left unmatched. DNA for the CDR3: TGTGCCAGCAGCTGGGCGACAGGGGGAAATGGCTACACCTTC. It encodes CASSWATGGNGYTF.

The genes are TRBV7-2 and TRBJ2-3; 7 bases match TRBD1. Germline trimming cut 1 base from V and 0 bases from J; bases unmatched to any gene: 4. The CDR3 is 16 residues long. CDR1 and CDR2 (germline): SGHTA, FQGNSA. The CDR3, as DNA: TGTGCCAGCAGCTTAGGGACAGGCTATAGCACAGATACGCAGTATTTT. It is translated as CASSLGTGYSTDTQYF.

This clonotype was observed a handful of times. The chain employs TRBV10-3 and TRBJ2-5; the D gene is possibly TRBD2 (6 bases). Germline V CDR1 and CDR2: ENHRY, SYGVKD. The V end was cut by 8 bases, the J end by 4 bases, with 17 bases between. This CDR3 is built from 14 residues. Here the CDR3 DNA reads TGTGCCATCGGAGGGCCTCACGCGGGAGAGACCCAGTACTTC. Translation gives CAIGGPHAGETQYF.

This clonotype has just a few counts. CDR3 bases: TGCAGCGTCCTACGCGAGACCGAACAGCAGTTCTTC. Its protein is CSVLRETEQQFF. The chain recombines TRBV29-1 with TRBJ2-1; D is unclear. In germline, CDR1 is SQVTM, CDR2 ANQGSEA. The CDR3 spans 12 residues. V lost 6 bases, J lost 11 bases, and 17 bases lay in between.

V and J are TRBV15 and TRBJ2-3; possibly TRBD1 or TRBD2 for D (6 bases each). This CDR3 has 17 amino acids. Germline V CDR1 and CDR2: LNHNV, YYDKDF (reference sequence). V was pared by 9 bases and J by 5 bases, with 27 bases between. Here the CDR3 reads CATIRSPEGGLEDTQYF. The CDR3, as DNA: TGTGCCACTATACGATCTCCTGAAGGGGGGCTAGAAGATACGCAGTATTTT.

The chain joins TRBV7-6 to TRBJ2-7, with D unclear. From germline, CDR1 is SGHVS and CDR2 FNYEAQ. The CDR3 sequence is 14 residues long. V lost 1 base, J lost 4 bases, and 11 bases lay in between. The CDR3 region is CASSLGGGYYEQYF. The CDR3 region has the DNA TGTGCCAGCAGCTTAGGCGGCGGATATTACGAGCAGTACTTC. Full variable domain (outside the CDR3, taken from reference TRBV7-6 and TRBJ2-7): GAGVSQSPRYKVTKRGQDVALRCDPISGHVSLYWYRQALGQGPEFLTYFNYEAQQDKSGLPNDRFSAERPEGSISTLTIQRTEQRDSAMYRCASSLGGGYYEQYFGPGTRLTVT.

This clonotype was found a few times. The chain uses TRBV3-1 and TRBJ1-3, with 7 bases that match TRBD1. Trimming cost V 7 bases and J 1 base; bases outside gene matches: 10. The germline CDR1 and CDR2 sequences are LGHDT and YNNKEL (reference sequence). CDR3 length equals 16 residues. CDR3 sequence: CASTTGVVPSGNTIYF. CDR3 nucleotide sequence: TGTGCCAGCACCACAGGGGTGGTGCCTTCTGGAAACACCATATATTTT.

The genes are TRBV5-1 and TRBJ2-2; 10 bases agree with TRBD1. V was pared by 4 bases and J by 9 bases, with 9 bases of the junction left unmatched. From germline, CDR1 is SGHRS and CDR2 YFSETQ. The CDR3 length is 15 residues. The DNA of the CDR3 is TGCGCCAGCAGCGACCCCGGGACAGGGGTTTGGGAGCTGTTTTTT. It is translated as CASSDPGTGVWELFF.

The chain has TRBV2 and TRBJ1-1, with D perhaps TRBD1 (5 bases). This CDR3 is 14 amino acids long. The V and J ends lost 9 bases and 1 base respectively, with 15 bases between them. CDR1 SNHLY and CDR2 FYNNEI come from the germline V gene. The CDR3 coding sequence is TGTGCCAGTCACAGGAACGAGGGGAACACTGAAGCTTTCTTT. Its translation is CASHRNEGNTEAFF. Complete variable domain (other parts from reference TRBV2 and TRBJ1-1): EPEVTQTPSHQVTQMGQEVILRCVPISNHLYFYWYRQILGQKVEFLVSFYNNEISEKSEIFDDQFSVERPDGSNFTLKIRSTKLEDSAMYFCASHRNEGNTEAFFGQGTRLTVV.

This clonotype was detected a few times. The V and J genes are TRBV4-3 and TRBJ2-3; D assignment may be TRBD1 or TRBD2 (5 bases each). This CDR3 is 18 amino acids long. V dropped 0 bases and J dropped 6 bases, with 22 bases sitting between them. CDR1 is LGHNA and CDR2 is YSLEER in the germline V gene. CDR3 nucleotides: TGCGCCAGCAGCCAAGATGCCCGCGCCCTATCCGGGGCGGATACGCAGTATTTT. Its translation is CASSQDARALSGADTQYF.

Only a few counts were recorded for this clonotype. As DNA, the CDR3 is TGCGCCAGCAGCAAGACTAGCGGGGGGACCCTCTCCTACGAGCAGTACTTC. Translation: CASSKTSGGTLSYEQYF. This chain connects TRBV5-1 to TRBJ2-7; 13 bases align to TRBD2. The germline V gene encodes CDR1 SGHRS and CDR2 YFSETQ. This CDR3 is 17 amino acids long. Losses at the gene ends were 4 bases for V and 0 bases for J; bases not matched to a gene: 7.

This clonotype was counted ten times or more. The gene calls are TRBV5-1 and TRBJ1-5; TRBD1 is a possible D gene (6 bases). The germline CDR1 and CDR2 sequences are SGHRS and YFSETQ. The V gene lost 3 bases and the J gene lost 3 bases, with 13 bases spanning the gap. The CDR3 sequence is 15 residues long. The CDR3 loop reads CASSSADRINQPQHF. DNA of the CDR3: TGCGCCAGCAGCTCGGCCGACAGGATCAATCAGCCCCAGCATTTT.

This clonotype came up a few times. The chain couples TRBV30 to TRBJ1-1; unclear D gene. The germline V gene encodes CDR1 GTSNPN and CDR2 SVGIG (reference sequence). Trimming removed 0 bases at V and 7 bases at J, with 9 bases between. The CDR3 runs to 12 residues. DNA for the CDR3: TGTGCCTGGAGTGTACATGGAGGTGAAGCTTTCTTT. Its protein is CAWSVHGGEAFF.

The table lists this clonotype with a few counts. The V and J genes are TRBV29-1 and TRBJ2-7; 9 bases match TRBD2. The CDR3 sequence is 12 residues long. From germline, CDR1 is SQVTM and CDR2 ANQGSEA. V gave up 6 bases and J gave up 7 bases; unmatched junction bases: 7. CDR3: CSVQGTSGEQYV. The DNA for the CDR3 is TGCAGCGTCCAAGGCACTAGCGGGGAGCAGTACGTC.

The chain employs TRBV6-2 or TRBV6-3 and TRBJ2-2; no definite D call. Germline assignment: CDR1 MNHEY and CDR2 SVGEGT. Trimming took off 7 bases at V and 2 bases at J, with 8 bases between the two ends. This CDR3 contains 13 residues. CDR3 bases: TGTGCCAGCACCCTGGTTAACACCGGGGAGCTGTTTTTT. Translating gives CASTLVNTGELFF.

The chain links TRBV5-6 to TRBJ1-2; D uncertain. Germline assignment: CDR1 SGHDT and CDR2 YYEEEE. Trimming shortened V by 0 bases and J by 2 bases, and 5 bases separated the two germline ends. The CDR3 is 13 residues long. CDR3 sequence reads: CASSLARNYGYTF. The CDR3 nucleotides read TGTGCCAGCAGCTTGGCACGGAACTATGGCTACACCTTC.

There are a few counts of this clonotype. Compared with germline, one end of the junction differs, possibly owing to a read error. The rearrangement uses TRBV10-3 and TRBJ1-6; D possibly corresponds to TRBD1 (6 bases). The length of the CDR3 is 16 residues. Per germline, CDR1 ENHRY and CDR2 SYGVKD. The CDR3 sequence: CAISQSEQGLGSPLHF. The CDR3 region has the DNA TGTGCCATCAGTCAGTCAGAACAGGGTCTCGGGTCACCCCTCCACTTT.

The V gene is TRBV25-1, the J gene TRBJ1-2; D not certain. From germline, CDR1 is MGHDK and CDR2 SYGVNS. The CDR3 contains 11 residues. The V end was cut by 8 bases, the J end by 4 bases, with 8 bases between. As DNA, the CDR3 is TGTGCCAGCTCGGAACTCTATGGCTACACCTTC. Amino acids: CASSELYGYTF.